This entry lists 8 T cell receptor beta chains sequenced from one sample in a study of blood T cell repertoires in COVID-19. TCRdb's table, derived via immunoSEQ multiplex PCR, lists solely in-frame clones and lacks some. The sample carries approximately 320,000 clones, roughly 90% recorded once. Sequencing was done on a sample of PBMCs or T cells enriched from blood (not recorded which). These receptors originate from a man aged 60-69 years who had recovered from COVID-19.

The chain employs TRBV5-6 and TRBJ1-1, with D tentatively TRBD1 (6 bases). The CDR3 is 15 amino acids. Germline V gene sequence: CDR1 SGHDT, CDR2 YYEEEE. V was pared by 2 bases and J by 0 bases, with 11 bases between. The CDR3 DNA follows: TGTGCCAGCAGCTTCCCGGACAGACTGAACACTGAAGCTTTCTTT. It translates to CASSFPDRLNTEAFF.

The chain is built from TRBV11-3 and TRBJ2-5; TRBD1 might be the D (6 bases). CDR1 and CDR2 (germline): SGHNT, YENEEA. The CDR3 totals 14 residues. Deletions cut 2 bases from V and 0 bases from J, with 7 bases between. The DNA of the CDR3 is TGTGCCAGCAGCTTAACAGGGTACCAAGAGACCCAGTACTTC. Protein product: CASSLTGYQETQYF.

CDR3 region: CASSIPLAGGGEQYF. CDR3 nucleotides: TGTGCCAGTAGTATACCGCTAGCGGGAGGAGGCGAGCAGTACTTC. This rearrangement joins TRBV19 to TRBJ2-7; 11 nucleotides align to TRBD2. This CDR3 contains 15 residues. Germline V gives CDR1 LNHDA, CDR2 SQIVND (reference sequence). Trimming cost V 2 bases and J 6 bases; bases outside gene matches: 6. The full variable domain, rest sourced from reference TRBV19 and TRBJ2-7, is DGGITQSPKYLFRKEGQNVTLSCEQNLNHDAMYWYRQDPGQGLRLIYYSQIVNDFQKGDIAEGYSVSREKKESFPLTVTSAQKNPTAFYLCASSIPLAGGGEQYFGPGTRLTVT.

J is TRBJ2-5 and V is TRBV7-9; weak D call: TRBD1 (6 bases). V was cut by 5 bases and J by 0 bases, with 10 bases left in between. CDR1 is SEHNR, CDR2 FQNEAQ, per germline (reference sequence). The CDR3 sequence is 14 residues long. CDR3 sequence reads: CASSTRTDQETQYF. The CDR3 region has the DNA TGTGCCAGCAGCACCCGGACAGACCAAGAGACCCAGTACTTC.

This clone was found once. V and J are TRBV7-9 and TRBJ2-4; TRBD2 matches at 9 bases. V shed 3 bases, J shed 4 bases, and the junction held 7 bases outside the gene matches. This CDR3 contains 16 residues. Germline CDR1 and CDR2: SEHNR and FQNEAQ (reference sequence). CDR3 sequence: CASSFMVAGEKNIQYF. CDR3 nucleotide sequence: TGTGCCAGCAGCTTCATGGTAGCGGGGGAGAAAAACATTCAGTACTTC.

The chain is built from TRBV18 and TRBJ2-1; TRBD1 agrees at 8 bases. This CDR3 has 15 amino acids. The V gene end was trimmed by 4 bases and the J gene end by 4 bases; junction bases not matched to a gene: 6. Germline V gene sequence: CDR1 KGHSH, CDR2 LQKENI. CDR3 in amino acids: CASSRGTGPYNEQFF. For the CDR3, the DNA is TGTGCCAGCTCACGGGGGACAGGCCCGTACAATGAGCAGTTCTTC.

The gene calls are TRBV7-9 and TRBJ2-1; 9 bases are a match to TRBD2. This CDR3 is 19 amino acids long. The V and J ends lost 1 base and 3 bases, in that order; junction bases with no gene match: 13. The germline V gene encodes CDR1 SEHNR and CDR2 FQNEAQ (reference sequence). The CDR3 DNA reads TGTGCCAGCAGCTTAGTGGAGCTATATAGCGGGGGCTACTACAATGAGCAGTTCTTC. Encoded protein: CASSLVELYSGGYYNEQFF.

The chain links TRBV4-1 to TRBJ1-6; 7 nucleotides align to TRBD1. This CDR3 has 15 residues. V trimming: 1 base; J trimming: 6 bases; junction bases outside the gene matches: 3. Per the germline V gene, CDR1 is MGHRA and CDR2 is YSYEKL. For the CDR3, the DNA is TGCGCCAGCAGCCAAGCAGGGGGAACTAATTCACCCCTCCACTTT. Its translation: CASSQAGGTNSPLHF.